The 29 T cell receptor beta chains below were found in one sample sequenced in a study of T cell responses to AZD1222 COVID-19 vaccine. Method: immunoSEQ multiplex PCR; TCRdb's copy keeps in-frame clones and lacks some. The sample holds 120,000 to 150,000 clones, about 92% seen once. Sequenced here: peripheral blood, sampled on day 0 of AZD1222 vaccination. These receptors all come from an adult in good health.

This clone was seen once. Here the CDR3 reads CSVAGFFPRPDTQYF. CDR3 nucleotides: TGCAGCGTTGCCGGATTTTTTCCACGTCCAGATACGCAGTATTTT. The chain recombines TRBV29-1 with TRBJ2-3, with unresolved D. Trimming shortened V by 4 bases and J by 4 bases, and 18 bases separated the two germline ends. CDR3 length: 15 residues. Germline CDR1 SQVTM, CDR2 ANQGSEA.

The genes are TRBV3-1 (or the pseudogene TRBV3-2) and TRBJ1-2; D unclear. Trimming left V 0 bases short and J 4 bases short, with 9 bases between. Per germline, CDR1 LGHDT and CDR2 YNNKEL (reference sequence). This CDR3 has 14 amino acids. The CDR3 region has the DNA TGTGCCAGCAGCCAAGAGGGGTTAGGCTATGGCTACACCTTC. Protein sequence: CASSQEGLGYGYTF.

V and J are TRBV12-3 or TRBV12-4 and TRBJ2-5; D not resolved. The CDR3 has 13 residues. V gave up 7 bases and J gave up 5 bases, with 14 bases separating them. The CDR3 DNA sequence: TGTGCCAGCACCCCAGAGGATCTCGAGACCCAGTACTTC. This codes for CASTPEDLETQYF.

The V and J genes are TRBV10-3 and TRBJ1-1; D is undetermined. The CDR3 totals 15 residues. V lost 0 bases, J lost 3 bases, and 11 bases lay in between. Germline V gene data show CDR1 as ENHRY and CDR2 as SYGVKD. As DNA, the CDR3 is TGTGCCATCAGTGAGTCGAACCGTAAGGACACTGAAGCTTTCTTT. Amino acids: CAISESNRKDTEAFF.

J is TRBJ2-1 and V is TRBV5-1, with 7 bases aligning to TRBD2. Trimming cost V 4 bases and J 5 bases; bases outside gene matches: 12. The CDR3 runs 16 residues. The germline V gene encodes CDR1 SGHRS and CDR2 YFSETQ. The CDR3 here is CASSGRVFGGNNEQFF. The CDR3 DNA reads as TGCGCCAGCAGCGGGAGGGTTTTTGGGGGAAACAATGAGCAGTTCTTC.

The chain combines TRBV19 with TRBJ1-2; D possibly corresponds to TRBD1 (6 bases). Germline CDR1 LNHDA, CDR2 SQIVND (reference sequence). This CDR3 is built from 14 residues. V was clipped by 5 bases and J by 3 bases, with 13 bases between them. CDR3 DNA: TGTGCCAGTAGTTTGACAGGATCGGACTATGGCTACACCTTC. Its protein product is CASSLTGSDYGYTF.

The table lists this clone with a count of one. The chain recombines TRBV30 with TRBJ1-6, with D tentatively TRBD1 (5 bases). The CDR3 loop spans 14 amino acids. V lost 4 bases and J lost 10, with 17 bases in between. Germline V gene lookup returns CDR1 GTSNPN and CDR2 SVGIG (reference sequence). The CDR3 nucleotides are TGTGCCTGGAAGGCCGACCAGGGAGGATCACCCCTCCACTTT. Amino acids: CAWKADQGGSPLHF.

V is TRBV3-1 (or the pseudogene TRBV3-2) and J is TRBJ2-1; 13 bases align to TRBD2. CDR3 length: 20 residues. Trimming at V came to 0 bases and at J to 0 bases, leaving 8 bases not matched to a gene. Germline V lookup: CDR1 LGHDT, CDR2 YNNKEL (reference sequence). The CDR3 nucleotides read TGTGCCAGCAGCCAAGATCTTTGGGGGACTAGCGGGGCCTCCTACAATGAGCAGTTCTTC. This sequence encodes CASSQDLWGTSGASYNEQFF.

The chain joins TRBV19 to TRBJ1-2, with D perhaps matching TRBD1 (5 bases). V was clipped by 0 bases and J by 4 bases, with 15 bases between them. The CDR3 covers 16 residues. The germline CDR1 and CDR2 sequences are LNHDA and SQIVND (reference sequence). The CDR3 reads CASSIEGTAVIYGYTF. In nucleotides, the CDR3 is TGTGCCAGTAGTATAGAAGGGACCGCAGTCATCTATGGCTACACCTTC.

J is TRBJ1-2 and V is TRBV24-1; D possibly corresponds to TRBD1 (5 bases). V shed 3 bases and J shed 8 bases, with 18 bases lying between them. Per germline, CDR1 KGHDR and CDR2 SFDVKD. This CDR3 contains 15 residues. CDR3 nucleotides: TGTGCCACCAGTGATGCCGCTCAGACAGTACGAGGCTACACCTTC. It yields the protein CATSDAAQTVRGYTF.

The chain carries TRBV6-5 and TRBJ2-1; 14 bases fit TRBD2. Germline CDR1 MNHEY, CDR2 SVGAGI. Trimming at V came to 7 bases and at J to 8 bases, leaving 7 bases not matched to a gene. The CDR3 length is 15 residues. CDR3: CASTFGTSGSDEQFF. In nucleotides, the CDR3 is TGTGCCAGCACTTTCGGGACTAGCGGGAGCGATGAGCAGTTCTTC.

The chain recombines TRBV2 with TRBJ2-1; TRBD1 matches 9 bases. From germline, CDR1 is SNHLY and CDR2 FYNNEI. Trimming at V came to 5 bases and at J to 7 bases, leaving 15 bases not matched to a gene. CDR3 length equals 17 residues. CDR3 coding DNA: TGTGCCAGCAGTCCCCTCCCGAGGCCCGGGACAGGGAATGAGCAGTTCTTC. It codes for CASSPLPRPGTGNEQFF.

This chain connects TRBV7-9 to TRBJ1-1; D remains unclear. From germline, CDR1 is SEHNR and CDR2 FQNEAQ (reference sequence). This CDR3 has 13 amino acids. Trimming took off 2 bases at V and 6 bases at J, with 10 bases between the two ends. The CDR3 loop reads CASSLKRLAEAFF. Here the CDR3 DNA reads TGTGCCAGCAGCTTAAAGAGGCTCGCTGAAGCTTTCTTT. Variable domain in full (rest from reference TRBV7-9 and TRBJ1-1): DTGVSQNPRHKITKRGQNVTFRCDPISEHNRLYWYRQTLGQGPEFLTYFQNEAQLEKSRLLSDRFSAERPKGSFSTLEIQRTEQGDSAMYLCASSLKRLAEAFFGQGTRLTVV.

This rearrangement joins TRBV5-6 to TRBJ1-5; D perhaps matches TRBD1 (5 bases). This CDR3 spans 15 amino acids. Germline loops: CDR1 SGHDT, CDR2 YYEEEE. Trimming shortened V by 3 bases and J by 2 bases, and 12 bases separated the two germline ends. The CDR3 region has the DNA TGTGCCAGCAGCTCCGCGGGGGTCGGCAATCAGCCCCAGCATTTT. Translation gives CASSSAGVGNQPQHF.

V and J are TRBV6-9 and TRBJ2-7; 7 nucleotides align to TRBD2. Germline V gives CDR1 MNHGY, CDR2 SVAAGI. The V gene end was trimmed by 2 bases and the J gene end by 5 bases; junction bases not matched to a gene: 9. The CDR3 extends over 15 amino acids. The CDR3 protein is CASSYGAGEVHEQYF. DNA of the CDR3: TGTGCCAGCAGTTATGGGGCGGGAGAGGTCCACGAGCAGTACTTC.

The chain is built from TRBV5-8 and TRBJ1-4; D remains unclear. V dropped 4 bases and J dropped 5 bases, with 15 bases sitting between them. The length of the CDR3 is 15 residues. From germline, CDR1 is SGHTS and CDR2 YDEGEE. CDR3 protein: CASSAKGRSNEKLFF. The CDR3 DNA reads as TGTGCCAGCAGCGCCAAGGGCCGATCGAATGAAAAACTGTTTTTT. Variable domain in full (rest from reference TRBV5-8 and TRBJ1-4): EAGVTQSPTHLIKTRGQQATLRCSPISGHTSVYWYQQALGLGLQFLLWYDEGEERNRGNFPPRFSGRQFPNYSSELNVNALELEDSALYLCASSAKGRSNEKLFFGSGTQLSVL.

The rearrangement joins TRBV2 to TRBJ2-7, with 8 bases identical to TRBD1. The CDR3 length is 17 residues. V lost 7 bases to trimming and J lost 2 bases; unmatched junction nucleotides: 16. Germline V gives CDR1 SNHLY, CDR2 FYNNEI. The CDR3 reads CASNRVPGTGKAYEQYF. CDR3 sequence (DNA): TGTGCCAGCAATAGGGTCCCCGGGACAGGCAAAGCCTACGAGCAGTACTTC. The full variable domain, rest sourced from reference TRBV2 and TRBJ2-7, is EPEVTQTPSHQVTQMGQEVILRCVPISNHLYFYWYRQILGQKVEFLVSFYNNEISEKSEIFDDQFSVERPDGSNFTLKIRSTKLEDSAMYFCASNRVPGTGKAYEQYFGPGTRLTVT.

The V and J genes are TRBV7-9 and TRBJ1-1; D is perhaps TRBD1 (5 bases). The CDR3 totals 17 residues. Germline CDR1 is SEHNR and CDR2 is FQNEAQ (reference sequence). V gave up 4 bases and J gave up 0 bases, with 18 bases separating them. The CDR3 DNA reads TGTGCCAGCAGCTCCCCGATTCGAATGGGGGTGAACACTGAAGCTTTCTTT. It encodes CASSSPIRMGVNTEAFF.

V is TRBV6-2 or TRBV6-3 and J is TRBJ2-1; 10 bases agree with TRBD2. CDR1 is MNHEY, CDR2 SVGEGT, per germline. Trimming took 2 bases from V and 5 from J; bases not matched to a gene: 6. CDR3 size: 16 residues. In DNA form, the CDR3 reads TGTGCCAGCAGTTACGGACTAGCGGAACCGAACAATGAGCAGTTCTTC. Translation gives CASSYGLAEPNNEQFF.

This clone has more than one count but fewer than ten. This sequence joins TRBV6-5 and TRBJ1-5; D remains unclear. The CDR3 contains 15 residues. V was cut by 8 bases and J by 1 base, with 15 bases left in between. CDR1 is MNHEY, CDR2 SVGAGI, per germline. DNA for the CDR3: TGTGCCAGCCTAGATGGACGGACGAGCAATCAGCCCCAGCATTTT. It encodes CASLDGRTSNQPQHF.

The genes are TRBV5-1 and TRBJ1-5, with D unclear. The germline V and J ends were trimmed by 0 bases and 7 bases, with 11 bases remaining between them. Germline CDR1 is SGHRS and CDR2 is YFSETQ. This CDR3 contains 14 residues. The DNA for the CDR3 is TGCGCCAGCAGCTTGGGGTTTGCCGGACAGCCCCAGCATTTT. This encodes CASSLGFAGQPQHF.

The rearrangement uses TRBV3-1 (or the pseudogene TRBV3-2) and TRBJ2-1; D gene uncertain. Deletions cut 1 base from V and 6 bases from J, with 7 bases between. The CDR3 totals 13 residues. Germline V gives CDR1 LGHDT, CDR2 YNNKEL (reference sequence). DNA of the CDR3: TGTGCCAGCAGCCAAGGACCGATCAATGAGCAGTTCTTC. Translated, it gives CASSQGPINEQFF.

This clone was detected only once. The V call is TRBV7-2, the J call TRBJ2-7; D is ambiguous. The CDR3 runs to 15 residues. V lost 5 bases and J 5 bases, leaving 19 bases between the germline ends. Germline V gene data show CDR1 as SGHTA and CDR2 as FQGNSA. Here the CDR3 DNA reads TGTGCCAGCAGCCCCGGGCGAGTTAATTCCCACGAGCAGTACTTC. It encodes CASSPGRVNSHEQYF.

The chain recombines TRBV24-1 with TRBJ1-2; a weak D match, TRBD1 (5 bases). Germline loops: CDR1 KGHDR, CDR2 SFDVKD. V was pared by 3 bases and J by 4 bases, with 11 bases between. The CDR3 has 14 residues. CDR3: CATSDGAVSYGYTF. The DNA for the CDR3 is TGTGCCACCAGTGATGGGGCGGTATCCTATGGCTACACCTTC.

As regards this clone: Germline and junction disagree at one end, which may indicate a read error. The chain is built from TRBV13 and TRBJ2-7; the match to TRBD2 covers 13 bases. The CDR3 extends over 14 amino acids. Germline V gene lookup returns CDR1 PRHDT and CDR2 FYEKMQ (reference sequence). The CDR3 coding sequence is TGTGCCAGCAGCCTAGGGACTAGCGGGACCCTTCTGTACTTC. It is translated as CASSLGTSGTLLYF.

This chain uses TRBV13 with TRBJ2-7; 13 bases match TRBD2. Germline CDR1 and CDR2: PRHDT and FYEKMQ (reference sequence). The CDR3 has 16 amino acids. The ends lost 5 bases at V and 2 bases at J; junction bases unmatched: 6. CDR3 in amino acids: CASSPRTSGSTYEQYF. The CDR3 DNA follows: TGTGCCAGCAGCCCCCGGACTAGCGGGAGCACCTACGAGCAGTACTTC.

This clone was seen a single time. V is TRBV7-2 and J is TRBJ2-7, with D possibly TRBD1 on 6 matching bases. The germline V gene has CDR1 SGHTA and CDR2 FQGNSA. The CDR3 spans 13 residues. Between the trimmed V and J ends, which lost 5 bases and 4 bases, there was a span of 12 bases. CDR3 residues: CASSRTQGYEQYF. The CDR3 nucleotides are TGTGCCAGCAGCAGAACGCAGGGGTACGAGCAGTACTTC.

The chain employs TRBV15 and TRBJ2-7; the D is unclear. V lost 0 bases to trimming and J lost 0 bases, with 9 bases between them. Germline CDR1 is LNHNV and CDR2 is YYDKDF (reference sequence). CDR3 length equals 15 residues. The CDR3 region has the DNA TGTGCCACCAGCAGAGAGAGACGAAGCTCCTACGAGCAGTACTTC. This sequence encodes CATSRERRSSYEQYF.

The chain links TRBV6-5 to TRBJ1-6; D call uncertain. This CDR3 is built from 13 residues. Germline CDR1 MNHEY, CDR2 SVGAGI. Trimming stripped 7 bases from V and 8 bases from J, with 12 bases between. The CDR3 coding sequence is TGTGCCAGCACCGAGTTTTGGGATTCACCCCTCCACTTT. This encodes CASTEFWDSPLHF.